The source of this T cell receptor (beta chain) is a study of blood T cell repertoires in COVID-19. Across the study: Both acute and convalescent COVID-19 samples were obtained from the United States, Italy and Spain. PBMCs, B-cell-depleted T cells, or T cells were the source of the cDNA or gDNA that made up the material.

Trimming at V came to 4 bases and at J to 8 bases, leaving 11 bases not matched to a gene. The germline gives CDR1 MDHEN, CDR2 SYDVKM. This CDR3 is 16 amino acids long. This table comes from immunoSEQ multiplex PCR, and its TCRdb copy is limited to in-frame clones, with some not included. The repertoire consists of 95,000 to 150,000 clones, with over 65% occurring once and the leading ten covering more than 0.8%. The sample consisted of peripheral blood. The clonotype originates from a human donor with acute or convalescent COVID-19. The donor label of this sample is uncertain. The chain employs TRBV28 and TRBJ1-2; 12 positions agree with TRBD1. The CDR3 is CASSSARDRGRGGYTF. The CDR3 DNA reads TGTGCCAGCAGTTCTGCCAGGGACAGGGGGCGCGGAGGCTACACCTTC.